This T cell receptor beta chain was sequenced during a study of blood T cell repertoires in COVID-19. V was trimmed by 4 bases and J by 6 bases, leaving 16 bases between them. CDR1 and CDR2 from the germline V gene are ENHRY and SYGVKD. This CDR3 region has 15 residues. The data were produced by immunoSEQ multiplex PCR, yet TCRdb's version contains in-frame clones alone and is incomplete. Of fewer than 400,000 clones in the sample, about 85% were seen once. The sequenced material came from PBMCs or T cells enriched from blood (not recorded which). The receptor was isolated from a woman aged 25 to 39 who had been exposed to COVID-19. The chain is built from TRBV10-3 and TRBJ2-1, with a tentative D call TRBD2 (5 bases). CDR3 loop: CAISAGRVRSNEQFF. CDR3 sequence (DNA): TGTGCCATCAGTGCGGGGAGAGTTAGGAGCAATGAGCAGTTCTTC.